Listed below are T cell receptor beta chains from one sample, sequenced in a study of blood T cell repertoires in COVID-19. Only in-frame clones appear in the TCRdb table, and some are missing; sequencing was by immunoSEQ multiplex PCR. Of about 35,000 clones in the sample, 80% to 90% were seen once. The sequenced sample was peripheral blood. These receptors all come from a human donor in a cohort sampled during active COVID-19. CDR3s include the opening cysteine and the closing phenylalanine or tryptophan. D genes are given only for firm matches. Some rows mark clone size as missing; the rest say once, few, many or name a class of expanded clone.

CASSLEGTRIYEQYF TGTGCCAGCAGCTTAGAAGGGACTAGAATCTACGAGCAGTACTTC TRBJ2-7 TRBD2 NA 15 TRBV7-2
CASSLAGQGGTDTQYF TGTGCCAGCAGCTTAGCCGGACAGGGAGGCACAGATACGCAGTATTTT TRBJ2-3 TRBD1 NA 16 TRBV7-6
CASSLEVATNEKLFF TGTGCCAGCAGTCTAGAAGTAGCAACTAATGAAAAACTGTTTTTT TRBJ1-4 NA NA 15 TRBV6-2/TRBV6-3
CASSPLLKSQNTEAFF TGTGCCAGCAGCCCCCTTCTTAAGAGCCAGAACACTGAAGCTTTCTTT TRBJ1-1 NA few 16 TRBV4-2
CATSDSPGLAGEGADTQYF TGTGCCACCAGTGATTCCCCGGGACTAGCGGGAGAGGGAGCAGATACGCAGTATTTT TRBJ2-3 TRBD2 NA 19 TRBV24-1
CASSQEVPRRGSTGELFF TGCGCCAGCAGCCAAGAGGTCCCCCGGAGGGGTAGCACCGGGGAGCTGTTTTTT TRBJ2-2 NA NA 18 TRBV4-3
CASSWGGQETQYF TGTGCCAGCAGTTGGGGGGGGCAAGAGACCCAGTACTTC TRBJ2-5 TRBD2 NA 13 TRBV28
CATSDRQVQETQYF TGTGCCACCAGCGATCGACAGGTTCAAGAGACCCAGTACTTC TRBJ2-5 NA NA 14 TRBV15
CASSLAGTGSGNTIYF TGTGCCAGCAGCTTGGCCGGGACAGGCTCTGGAAACACCATATATTTT TRBJ1-3 TRBD1 NA 16 TRBV5-6
CAWSFSRGGAGNTIYF TGTGCCTGGAGCTTTAGTAGGGGAGGAGCTGGAAACACCATATATTTT TRBJ1-3 NA NA 16 TRBV30
CASSIPGQGTYEQYF TGTGCCAGCAGTATCCCCGGACAGGGGACCTACGAGCAGTACTTC TRBJ2-7 TRBD1 once 15 TRBV28